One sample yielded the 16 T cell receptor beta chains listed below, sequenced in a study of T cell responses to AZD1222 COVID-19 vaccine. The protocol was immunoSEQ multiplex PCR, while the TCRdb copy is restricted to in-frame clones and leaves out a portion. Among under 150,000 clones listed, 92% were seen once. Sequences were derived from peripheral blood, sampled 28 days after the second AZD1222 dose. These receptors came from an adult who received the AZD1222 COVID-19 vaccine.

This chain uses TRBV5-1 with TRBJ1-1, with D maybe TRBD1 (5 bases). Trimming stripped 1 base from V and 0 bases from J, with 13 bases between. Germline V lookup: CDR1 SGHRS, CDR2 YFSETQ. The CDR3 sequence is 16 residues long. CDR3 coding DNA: TGCGCCAGCAGCTTGTATTCAGACAGCCTGAACACTGAAGCTTTCTTT. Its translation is CASSLYSDSLNTEAFF.

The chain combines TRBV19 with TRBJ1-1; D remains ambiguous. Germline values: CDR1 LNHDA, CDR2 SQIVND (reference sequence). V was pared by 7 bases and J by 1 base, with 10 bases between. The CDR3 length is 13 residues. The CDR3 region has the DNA TGTGCCAGTATGAGCAGGCAGAACACTGAAGCTTTCTTT. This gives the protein CASMSRQNTEAFF.

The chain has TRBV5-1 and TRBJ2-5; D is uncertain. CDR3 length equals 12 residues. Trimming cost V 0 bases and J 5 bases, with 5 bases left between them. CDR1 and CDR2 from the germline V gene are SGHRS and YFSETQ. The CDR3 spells CASSLVAETQYF. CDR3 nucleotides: TGCGCCAGCAGCTTGGTTGCGGAGACCCAGTACTTC.

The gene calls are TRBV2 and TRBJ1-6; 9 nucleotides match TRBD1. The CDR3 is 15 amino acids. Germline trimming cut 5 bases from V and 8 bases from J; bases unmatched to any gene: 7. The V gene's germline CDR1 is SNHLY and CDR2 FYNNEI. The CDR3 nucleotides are TGTGCCAGCAGTCTTACCGACAGGGGGGATTCACCCCTCCACTTT. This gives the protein CASSLTDRGDSPLHF.

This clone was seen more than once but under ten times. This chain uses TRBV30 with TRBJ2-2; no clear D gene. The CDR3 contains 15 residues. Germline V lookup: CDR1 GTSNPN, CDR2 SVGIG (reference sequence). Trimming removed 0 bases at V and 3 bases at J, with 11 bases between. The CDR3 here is CAWSVQEGDTGELFF. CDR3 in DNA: TGTGCCTGGAGTGTCCAGGAAGGTGACACCGGGGAGCTGTTTTTT.

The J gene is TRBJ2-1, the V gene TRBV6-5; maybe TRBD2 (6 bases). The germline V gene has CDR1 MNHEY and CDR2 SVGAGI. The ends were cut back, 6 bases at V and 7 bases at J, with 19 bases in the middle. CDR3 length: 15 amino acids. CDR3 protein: CASSLLVRAGNEQFF. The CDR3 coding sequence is TGTGCCAGCAGCCTCCTTGTAAGAGCGGGTAATGAGCAGTTCTTC.

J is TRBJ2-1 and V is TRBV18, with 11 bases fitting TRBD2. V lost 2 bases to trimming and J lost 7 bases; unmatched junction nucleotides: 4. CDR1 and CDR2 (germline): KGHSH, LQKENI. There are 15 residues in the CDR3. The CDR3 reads CASSPGSGRANEQFF. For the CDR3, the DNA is TGTGCCAGCTCACCAGGTAGCGGGAGGGCAAATGAGCAGTTCTTC.

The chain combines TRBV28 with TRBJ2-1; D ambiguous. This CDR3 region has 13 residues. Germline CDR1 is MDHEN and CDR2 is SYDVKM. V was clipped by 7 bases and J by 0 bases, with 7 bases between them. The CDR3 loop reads CASTIGSYNEQFF. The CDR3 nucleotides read TGTGCCAGCACCATTGGCTCCTACAATGAGCAGTTCTTC.

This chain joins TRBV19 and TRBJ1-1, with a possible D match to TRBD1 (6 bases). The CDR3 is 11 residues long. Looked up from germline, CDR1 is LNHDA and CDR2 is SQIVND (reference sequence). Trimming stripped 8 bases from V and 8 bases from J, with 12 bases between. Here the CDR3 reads CASESGVEAFF. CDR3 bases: TGTGCCAGTGAGTCAGGGGTCGAAGCTTTCTTT.

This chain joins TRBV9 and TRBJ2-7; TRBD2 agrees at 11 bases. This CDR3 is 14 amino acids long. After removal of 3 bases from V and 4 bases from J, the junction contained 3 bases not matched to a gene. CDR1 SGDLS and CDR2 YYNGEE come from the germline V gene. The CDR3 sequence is CASSATSGTYEQYF. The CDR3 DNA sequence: TGTGCCAGCAGCGCGACTAGCGGGACATACGAGCAGTACTTC.

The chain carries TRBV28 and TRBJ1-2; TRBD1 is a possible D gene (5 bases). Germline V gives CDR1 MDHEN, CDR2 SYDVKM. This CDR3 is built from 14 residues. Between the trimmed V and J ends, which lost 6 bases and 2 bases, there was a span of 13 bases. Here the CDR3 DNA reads TGTGCCAGCAGCTTGGGGCAGGCAAACTATGGCTACACCTTC. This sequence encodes CASSLGQANYGYTF.

The CDR3 loop reads CASSPDSGGYTF. The CDR3 DNA follows: TGTGCCAGCAGTCCTGATTCAGGGGGCTACACCTTC. The V and J genes are TRBV6-5 and TRBJ1-2, with D possibly matching TRBD1 (5 bases). The CDR3 has 12 amino acids. Germline lookup yields CDR1 MNHEY and CDR2 SVGAGI. Trimming shortened V by 5 bases and J by 8 bases, and 12 bases separated the two germline ends.

In DNA form, the CDR3 reads TGTGCCTGGAGTGTGGGGGTGGGCACAGATACGCAGTATTTT. Translating gives CAWSVGVGTDTQYF. The genes are TRBV30 and TRBJ2-3; D is perhaps TRBD1 or TRBD2 (5 bases each). CDR3 size: 14 residues. The germline gives CDR1 GTSNPN, CDR2 SVGIG (reference sequence). The ends were cut back, 0 bases at V and 1 base at J, with 8 bases in the middle.

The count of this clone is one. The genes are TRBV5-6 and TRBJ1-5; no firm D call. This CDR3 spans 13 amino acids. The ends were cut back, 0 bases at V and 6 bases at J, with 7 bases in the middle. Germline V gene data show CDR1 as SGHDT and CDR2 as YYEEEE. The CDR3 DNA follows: TGTGCCAGCAGCTTGGAAGGGCGTCAGCCCCAGCATTTT. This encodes CASSLEGRQPQHF.

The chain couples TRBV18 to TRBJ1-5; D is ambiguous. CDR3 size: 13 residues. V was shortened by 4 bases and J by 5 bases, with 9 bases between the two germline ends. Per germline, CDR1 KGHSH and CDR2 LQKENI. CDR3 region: CASSLLQDQPQHF. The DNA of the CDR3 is TGTGCCAGCTCACTTTTACAAGATCAGCCCCAGCATTTT.

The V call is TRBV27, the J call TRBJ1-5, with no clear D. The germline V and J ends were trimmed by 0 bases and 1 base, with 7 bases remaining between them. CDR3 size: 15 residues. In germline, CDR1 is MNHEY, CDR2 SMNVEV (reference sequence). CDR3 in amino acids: CASSLSGRSNQPQHF. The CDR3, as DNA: TGTGCCAGCAGTTTATCAGGCAGGAGCAATCAGCCCCAGCATTTT.